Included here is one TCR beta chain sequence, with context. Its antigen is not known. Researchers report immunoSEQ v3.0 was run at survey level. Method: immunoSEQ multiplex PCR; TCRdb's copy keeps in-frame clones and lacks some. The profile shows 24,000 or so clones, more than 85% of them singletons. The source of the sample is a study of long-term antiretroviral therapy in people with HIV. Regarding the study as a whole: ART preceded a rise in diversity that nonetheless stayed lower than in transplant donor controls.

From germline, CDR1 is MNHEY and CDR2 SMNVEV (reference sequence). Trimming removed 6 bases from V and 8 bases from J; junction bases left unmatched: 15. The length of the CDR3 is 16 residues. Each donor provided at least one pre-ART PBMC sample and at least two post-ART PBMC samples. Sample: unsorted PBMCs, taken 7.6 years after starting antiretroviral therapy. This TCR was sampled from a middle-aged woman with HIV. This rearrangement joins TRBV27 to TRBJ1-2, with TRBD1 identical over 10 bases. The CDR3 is CASRPRQGAGRGGYTF. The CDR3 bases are TGTGCCAGCAGACCGCGACAGGGGGCAGGGCGAGGGGGCTACACCTTC.